This TCR beta chain was captured by sequencing in a study of CD8 T cells in Susac syndrome. Regarding the study as a whole: It was in TEMRA cells and active patients that Susac CD8+ clonal expansion peaked.

About this clonotype: Its antigen is not known.

Fulfillment of recently defined diagnostic criteria for definite or probable disease was shown by the patients with Susac syndrome. The authors reverse transcribed about 0.5 to 1 ug RNA with random hexamers. The method of amplification for TCR beta CDR3 was immunoSEQ multiplex PCR, covering 54 Vbeta and 13 Jbeta. TCRdb used MiXCR to reprocess the immunoSEQ multiplex PCR reads, holding one entry per CDR3 protein. Here the sample spans about 120,000 distinct CDR3 sequences, about 94% being singletons. The sequencing input was CD8+ T cells from PBMCs. This TCR derives from a human donor with Susac syndrome.

CDR3 amino acids: CASSQASKETQYF. In DNA form, the CDR3 reads TGTGCCAGCAGCCAAGCAAGTAAAGAGACCCAGTACTTC. The chain uses TRBV14 and TRBJ2-5, with no clear D. V lost 1 base, J lost 3 bases, and 6 bases lay in between. CDR1 and CDR2 (germline): SGHDN, FVKESK. This CDR3 spans 13 amino acids.